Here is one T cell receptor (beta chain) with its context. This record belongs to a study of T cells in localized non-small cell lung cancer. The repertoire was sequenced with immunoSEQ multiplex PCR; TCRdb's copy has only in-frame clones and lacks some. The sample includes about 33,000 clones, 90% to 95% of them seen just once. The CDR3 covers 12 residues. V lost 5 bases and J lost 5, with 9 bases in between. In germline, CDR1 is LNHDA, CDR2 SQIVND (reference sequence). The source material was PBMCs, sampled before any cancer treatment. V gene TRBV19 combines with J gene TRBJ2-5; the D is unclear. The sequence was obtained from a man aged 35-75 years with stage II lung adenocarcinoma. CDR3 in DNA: TGTGCCAGTAGTCCCATCGGGGAGACCCAGTACTTC. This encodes CASSPIGETQYF. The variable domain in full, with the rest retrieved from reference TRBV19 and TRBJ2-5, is DGGITQSPKYLFRKEGQNVTLSCEQNLNHDAMYWYRQDPGQGLRLIYYSQIVNDFQKGDIAEGYSVSREKKESFPLTVTSAQKNPTAFYLCASSPIGETQYFGPGTRLLVL.